These 22 T cell receptor beta chains were all obtained from the same sample, sequenced in a study of control samples from healthy donors and cancer patients. The method was immunoSEQ multiplex PCR; TCRdb's version includes in-frame clones alone and lacks a portion of them. The sample has tens of thousands of clones, 85% to 90% seen once. Sequencing was done on a sample of PBMCs. The receptors come from a man aged 55 to 70 with colorectal cancer.

V is TRBV2 and J is TRBJ2-1, with D possibly TRBD1 on 6 matching bases. The CDR3 is made up of 13 amino acids. Germline V gene lookup returns CDR1 SNHLY and CDR2 FYNNEI. With 0 bases removed from V and 12 bases from J, the gap between germline ends came to 12 bases. As DNA, the CDR3 is TGTGCCAGCAGTGAAGCTGTCAGGGGCGGGCAGTTCTTC. Protein sequence: CASSEAVRGGQFF.

V and J are TRBV29-1 and TRBJ2-7; TRBD1 matches 9 bases. This CDR3 comprises 12 residues. CDR1 SQVTM and CDR2 ANQGSEA come from the germline V gene. V lost 6 bases, J lost 5 bases, and 5 bases stayed unmatched. This chain's CDR3 is CSVGTGGDEQYF. Written as DNA, the CDR3 is TGCAGCGTCGGAACAGGGGGCGACGAGCAGTACTTC.

The J gene is TRBJ2-1, the V gene TRBV2; 12 nucleotides align to TRBD2. The V segment lost 7 bases and the J segment 10 bases; nucleotides outside the gene matches: 5. Germline CDR1 SNHLY, CDR2 FYNNEI. CDR3 length: 13 residues. The CDR3 sequence: CASTMTSGGEQFF. In nucleotides, the CDR3 is TGTGCCAGCACCATGACTAGCGGGGGCGAGCAGTTCTTC.

The chain links TRBV12-3 or TRBV12-4 to TRBJ1-4, with TRBD1 identical over 8 bases. After removal of 6 bases from V and 14 bases from J, the junction contained 8 bases not matched to a gene. CDR3 size: 12 residues. The CDR3 reads CASSSGTGFLFF. CDR3 nucleotides: TGTGCCAGCAGCTCCGGGACAGGTTTTCTGTTTTTT.

V gene TRBV2 combines with J gene TRBJ1-3; 9 nucleotides agree with TRBD1. With 6 bases clipped from V and 0 bases from J, the junction kept 9 bases outside the gene matches. CDR1 and CDR2 from the germline V gene are SNHLY and FYNNEI. This CDR3 has 17 amino acids. The DNA for the CDR3 is TGTGCCAGCAGCGTAACAGGGGGCCAAACCTCTGGAAACACCATATATTTT. It yields the protein CASSVTGGQTSGNTIYF. Drawing the rest from reference TRBV2 and TRBJ1-3, the complete variable domain is EPEVTQTPSHQVTQMGQEVILRCVPISNHLYFYWYRQILGQKVEFLVSFYNNEISEKSEIFDDQFSVERPDGSNFTLKIRSTKLEDSAMYFCASSVTGGQTSGNTIYFGEGSWLTVV.

The chain combines TRBV30 with TRBJ2-2; TRBD2 matches at 10 bases. This CDR3 region has 13 residues. Germline V gene sequence: CDR1 GTSNPN, CDR2 SVGIG (reference sequence). This CDR3 is CAAKRGGGGELFF. The CDR3 DNA reads TGTGCGGCGAAGCGGGGGGGCGGCGGGGAGCTGTTTTTT.

The rearrangement links TRBV3-1 (or the pseudogene TRBV3-2) to TRBJ2-5; 7 nucleotides align to TRBD1. Germline V lookup: CDR1 LGHDT, CDR2 YNNKEL (reference sequence). The CDR3 spans 14 residues. J was trimmed by 2 bases and V by 4 bases; bases with no gene match: 4. CDR3: CASSPRQGQETQYF. The CDR3 nucleotides read TGTGCCAGCAGCCCCCGACAGGGACAAGAGACCCAGTACTTC.

This chain links TRBV2 with TRBJ2-7, with D perhaps TRBD2 (6 bases). The length of the CDR3 is 13 residues. Germline V gene lookup returns CDR1 SNHLY and CDR2 FYNNEI. The ends were cut back, 8 bases at V and 6 bases at J, with 17 bases in the middle. In DNA form, the CDR3 reads TGTGCCAGCGCGTTAGGGGAGGAGGTCGAGCAGTACTTC. Translated, it gives CASALGEEVEQYF.

V and J are TRBV7-6 and TRBJ2-2; 13 bases line up with TRBD2. There are 20 residues in the CDR3. With V trimmed by 1 base and J by 0 bases, 8 bases remained unmatched. CDR1 is SGHVS, CDR2 FNYEAQ, per germline. CDR3 region: CASSLVPPGLAGPNTGELFF. CDR3 nucleotide sequence: TGTGCCAGCAGCTTAGTCCCGCCGGGACTAGCGGGGCCGAACACCGGGGAGCTGTTTTTT.

The chain links TRBV13 to TRBJ2-7, with D perhaps TRBD1 or TRBD2 (6 bases each). CDR1 and CDR2 from the germline V gene are PRHDT and FYEKMQ (reference sequence). The CDR3 runs 18 residues. Trimming took off 0 bases at V and 7 bases at J, with 25 bases between the two ends. The CDR3 here is CASSLGLGPSGGRREQYF. CDR3 coding DNA: TGTGCCAGCAGCTTAGGACTTGGACCCTCTGGGGGGCGTCGAGAGCAGTACTTC.

This clone was seen a handful of times. The chain joins TRBV30 to TRBJ1-5; D not certain. Trimming took 2 bases from V and 3 from J, leaving 8 bases between them. CDR1 is GTSNPN, CDR2 SVGIG, per germline (reference sequence). The CDR3 is 13 residues long. This chain's CDR3 is CAWSTTNNQPQHF. CDR3 nucleotides: TGTGCCTGGAGTACCACGAACAATCAGCCCCAGCATTTT.

This clone was found once. The chain combines TRBV4-3 with TRBJ2-2; D is uncertain. V lost 0 bases, J lost 2 bases, and 4 bases lay in between. Germline CDR1 reads LGHNA; CDR2 reads YSLEER. The CDR3 consists of 14 residues. CDR3 in DNA: TGCGCCAGCAGCCAAGATACCAACACCGGGGAGCTGTTTTTT. This encodes CASSQDTNTGELFF.

This clone was found once. The chain recombines TRBV6-5 with TRBJ2-7, with D unresolved. The germline V and J ends were trimmed by 6 bases and 6 bases, with 12 bases remaining between them. Germline V gene sequence: CDR1 MNHEY, CDR2 SVGAGI. The CDR3 sequence is 12 residues long. This CDR3 is CASRPAAGEQYF. The CDR3 DNA reads as TGTGCCAGCAGGCCCGCTGCTGGCGAGCAGTACTTC.

The chain joins TRBV6-1 to TRBJ2-7; 8 positions match TRBD1. This CDR3 contains 15 residues. CDR1 is MNHNS and CDR2 is SASEGT in the germline V gene. Germline trimming cut 3 bases from V and 5 bases from J; bases unmatched to any gene: 9. The CDR3 DNA reads TGTGCCAGCAGTGATGCCAGACAGGGGACGGACGAGCAGTACTTC. Translated, it gives CASSDARQGTDEQYF.

This clone was seen only once. The chain uses TRBV7-9 and TRBJ2-7, with a tentative D call TRBD1 (6 bases). Trimming cost V 2 bases and J 4 bases, with 12 bases left between them. CDR1 SEHNR and CDR2 FQNEAQ come from the germline V gene (reference sequence). This CDR3 has 14 residues. The chain's CDR3 is CASSLSGTQYEQYF. The CDR3 DNA reads as TGTGCCAGCAGCTTATCCGGGACACAGTACGAGCAGTACTTC.

V usage is TRBV5-4 and J usage is TRBJ1-2; D is ambiguous. The germline V and J ends were trimmed by 1 base and 2 bases, with 6 bases remaining between them. The CDR3 contains 13 residues. CDR1 is SGHNT, CDR2 YYREEE, per germline (reference sequence). The CDR3, as DNA: TGTGCCAGCAGCTTGCAGGAGAACTATGGCTACACCTTC. This encodes CASSLQENYGYTF.

CDR3 coding DNA: TGCGCCAGCAGCCTGGGGGTCTCTGCAGATACGCAGTATTTT. Its protein product is CASSLGVSADTQYF. This rearrangement joins TRBV5-1 to TRBJ2-3; either TRBD1 or TRBD2 may fit D (5 bases each). CDR1 is SGHRS, CDR2 YFSETQ, per germline. Trimming pared 4 bases from V and 4 bases from J, leaving 13 bases between. This CDR3 region has 14 residues.

The CDR3 is CSVVSEMNTEAFF. CDR3 sequence (DNA): TGCAGCGTTGTGAGCGAGATGAACACTGAAGCTTTCTTT. The chain joins TRBV29-1 to TRBJ1-1; no firm D call. Germline V CDR1 and CDR2: SQVTM, ANQGSEA. Trimming pared 4 bases from V and 0 bases from J, leaving 9 bases between. This CDR3 is 13 amino acids long. The entire variable domain, with the rest obtained from reference TRBV29-1 and TRBJ1-1, is as follows: SAVISQKPSRDICQRGTSLTIQCQVDSQVTMMFWYRQQPGQSLTLIATANQGSEATYESGFVIDKFPISRPNLTFSTLTVSNMSPEDSSIYLCSVVSEMNTEAFFGQGTRLTVV.

The chain carries TRBV25-1 and TRBJ2-3; D is possibly TRBD2 (5 bases). This CDR3 region has 15 residues. Trimming shortened V by 2 bases and J by 4 bases, and 13 bases separated the two germline ends. The V gene's germline CDR1 is MGHDK and CDR2 SYGVNS. The CDR3 here is CASSEGGSRADTQYF. The CDR3 nucleotides are TGTGCCAGCAGTGAAGGTGGGAGCCGGGCAGATACGCAGTATTTT.

The J gene is TRBJ2-5, the V gene TRBV14, with D maybe TRBD1 (6 bases). CDR1 is SGHDN, CDR2 FVKESK, per germline. Trimming left V 2 bases short and J 4 bases short, with 14 bases between. The CDR3 is 15 residues long. Written as DNA, the CDR3 is TGTGCCAGCAGCCAATACGGACAGTACAGAGAGACCCAGTACTTC. This sequence encodes CASSQYGQYRETQYF.

The chain has TRBV12-5 and TRBJ1-1, with D possibly matching TRBD1 (5 bases). The CDR3 has 13 amino acids. Germline V gene lookup returns CDR1 LGHNT and CDR2 FRNRAP. V gave up 6 bases and J gave up 5 bases, with 13 bases separating them. The DNA of the CDR3 is TGTGCTAGTGGGCAGGGCGTTCGAACTGAAGCTTTCTTT. Translating gives CASGQGVRTEAFF.

The chain is built from TRBV5-4 and TRBJ1-4, with a weak D call TRBD1 (6 bases). CDR3 size: 15 residues. Germline CDR1 reads SGHNT; CDR2 reads YYREEE (reference sequence). Trimming left V 4 bases short and J 5 bases short, with 15 bases between. The CDR3 here is CASSAGGALNEKLFF. As DNA, the CDR3 is TGTGCCAGCAGCGCGGGGGGGGCGTTAAATGAAAAACTGTTTTTT.